Given below is one T cell receptor beta chain in context. The antigen it binds to is not known. Base quality data are lacking; no much larger clone is found one base away. Libraries were built with the immunoSEQ multiplex PCR assay. A mixture of 60 forward primers for TCR Vbeta segments and 13 reverse primers for TCR Jbeta segments was used in the multiplex PCR. A multiplex PCR assay on genomic DNA amplified the CDR3 region of rearranged TCR beta genes. Amplified TCR beta libraries were sequenced as 87-base-pair reads on the Illumina HiSeq System. The study's processing was this. A later analysis counted about 80 million unique TCR beta chains across the 700 or so repertoires, and some 12 million of these chains were shared by at least two donors. Raw reads were error-corrected and collapsed into unique sequences by a nearest-neighbor algorithm in which closely related sequences were merged to remove PCR and sequencing errors. CDR3 sequences were aligned to IMGT reference sequences to assign V, D and J gene segments. Each retained sequence needed at least a six-nucleotide match to both a V gene segment and a J gene segment. Rearrangements were called productive when the CDR3 lacked stop codons and stayed in frame with V and J; all others were non-productive. Following IMGT convention, CDR3 was defined as the stretch from the second conserved V-encoded cysteine to the conserved J-encoded phenylalanine. The earlier analysis of about 610 of the donors excluded sequences that lacked an unambiguous match to a single V gene segment. In an earlier analysis of approximately 590 of the donors, V segments were called functional above 56.7% productive rearrangements and were called segregating when the between-donor standard deviation exceeded 5%. A statistical classification framework was developed to diagnose cytomegalovirus status using the catalog of TCR beta chain sequences. A later analysis assigned V and J genes by comparing TCR nucleotide sequences with IMGT/GENE-DB human TR gene sequences. A later analysis assigned CDR3 sequences and most-parsimonious VDJ recombination scenarios with the TCRdist pipeline. In a later analysis, each TCR beta chain was defined by its CDR3 amino acid sequence together with its V-gene family, and reads without a unique V-gene family were excluded. To address suspected cross-contamination and a sequencing artifact, a later analysis removed roughly 580 highly shared, low-generation-probability nucleotide sequences. In a later analysis, a clonal expansion index was calculated for each public chain from normalized within-repertoire ranks of inferred template counts. In a later analysis, generation probabilities were computed with a VDJ recombination model fitted to out-of-frame rearrangements, and the resulting probabilities were checked against IGoR. A later analysis scored TCR-TCR, TCR-HLA and TCR-CMV co-occurrence with hypergeometric tests, applying a repertoire-size bias correction to TCR pairs. In a later analysis, false discovery rates were estimated by permuting HLA or CMV assignments 20 times. A later analysis grouped co-occurring TCRs with DBSCAN, adding TCRdist sequence similarity when clustering within HLA-allele-positive subsets. Repertoires with fewer than 30,000 or more than 120,000 public chains, plus five repertoires with anomalous nucleotide sharing, were excluded from co-occurrence clustering. The immuneACCESS repertoire file appears here via TCRdb, limited to in-frame rearrangements. These files lack a portion of the clones; in checked studies, under half of the deficit traces to unresolved V genes, and the cause of the others is not known. V, J and clone size are taken as reported in that table, and D and trimming were inferred from the DNA itself. This sample gives 120,000 to 150,000 clones in total; around 84% of them show up just once. In total, the top ten clones hold 2.5% to 3.5% of the sample.

This specimen belongs to a study of cytomegalovirus exposure and HLA in healthy donors (TCRdb year 2017). For the study in its entirety: In an earlier analysis of 587 of the donors, 276 Gb of sequence data and approximately 100 million unique TCR beta sequences from about 180 million T cells were reported. Around 300 gigabases of sequencing data and approximately 85 million unique TCR sequences were included in an early release covering around 650 HLA-typed donors. Among the roughly 390 genotyped donors, around 81% belonged to the genetic ancestry cluster associated with self-reported Caucasian donors. The study aimed to test whether signatures of past pathogen exposure could be identified by cataloging public T cell receptors. The T cell repertoires of 700 or so subjects were profiled by immunosequencing and related to cytomegalovirus serostatus. Along with the roughly 700-subject first cohort, a separate validation cohort of over a hundred different subjects was used. To predict cytomegalovirus infection status, the study brought together high-throughput TCR immunosequencing, statistical association of individual TCRs with disease status, and machine learning. A later analysis re-examined previously published TCR beta repertoires from more than 600 donors and added high-resolution HLA genotyping to investigate patterns of TCR occurrence. Rather than drawing on any new phenotypic data, the later analysis identified candidate immune exposures from TCR beta sequences and the way those sequences occurred across donors. To decide whether each TCR beta V gene segment behaved as functional or pseudogenic, an earlier analysis of some 570 of the donors relied on high-throughput TCR beta sequencing. Donor age, sex, ethnicity and CMV serostatus were compiled alongside the repertoire data. Genome-wide SNP genotypes for about 55% of the roughly 670 donors were used in a later genetic analysis, which treated that subset as a discovery cohort. Every discovery cohort repertoire had been produced on one sequencing platform. HLA typing included class I and class II loci at four-digit resolution. The number of typed donors differed by locus: roughly 629-640 for A, B, C, DRB1 and DQB1; about 520 for DQA1; 606 for DPA1; and around 450 for DPB1. Five DR-DQ haplotypes were treated as single units for association and clustering because of strong linkage in the cohort. On average, around 240,000 unique TCR beta nucleotide sequences were sequenced per donor among about 400 genotyped donors of the cohort, with approximately 18% of those sequences being non-productive.

Overall results and qualifications from the work: A later analysis found that HLA-associated TCR beta chains were more clonally expanded and had lower generation probabilities than equally common non-associated chains. According to a later analysis, TCR association rates differed among HLA loci, with DRB1 alleles showing the most associated TCRs and HLA-C alleles showing the fewest. The only immune exposure information available for the cohort was CMV serostatus. The earlier analysis of fewer than 750 of the donors excluded some 16 rarely observed V segments, including chromosome 9 orphons, because counts were too low. The presence/absence analyses assumed that sequencing depth was roughly uniform across donors, and that assumption may not be true. In this cohort, only TCR beta chains were sequenced, and detectable features were limited by the absence of alpha or paired-chain data. In vitro tests confirmed that three of the cytomegalovirus-associated TCR beta chains recognize cytomegalovirus antigens. It was suggested by the authors that the approach could potentially be generalized to other disease states and immunological phenotypes. The study listed 150 to 200 TCR beta chains as associated with cytomegalovirus. In both the original and validation cohorts, the classifier was reported to diagnose cytomegalovirus status with high specificity and sensitivity. Specific HLA alleles were associated with roughly 16,000 TCR beta sequences at a false discovery rate of 0.05 in a later analysis. In an earlier analysis of 587 of the donors, most TCR beta V segments were observed in productive rearrangements about 90% or about 30% of the time, broadly matching IMGT annotations. According to a later genetic analysis, donors in an Asian-associated ancestry cluster had fewer N-insertions in productive TCRs than the roughly 700-donor mean. According to a later analysis, parvovirus B19, influenza, CMV and Epstein-Barr virus appeared linked to several top co-occurrence clusters. Because HLA typing was unavailable for some donors at each locus, only the typed subset was used in association tests. Correlated functional status among segregating V segments might be attributable to linkage disequilibrium, but an unknown experimental factor could not be ruled out. According to a later analysis, most CMV-associated TCR beta chains appeared to be HLA-restricted, and the HLA associations seemed to be driven largely by CMV exposure. When HLA alleles, especially DR and DQ, strongly co-occurred, attributing TCR associations to individual alleles was difficult. V-gene and J-gene trimming of TCR beta chains was associated with a missense DCLRE1C variant in a later genetic analysis, and the association was replicated in an independent cohort. Because the 87-base-pair reads could not distinguish some IMGT-functional V segments, including TRBV6-2 and TRBV6-3, those segments were excluded. A further reported finding was that TCR beta sequences accurately predicted the HLA-A and HLA-B alleles for most subjects in the first cohort. While some public TCRs were present in many individuals, most TCR sequences turned up only very rarely across donors. A cluster of highly shared sequence variants was judged likely to be a technical artifact of the sequencing pipeline.

Based on the germline V gene, the CDR1 and CDR2 sequences are MGHDK and SYGVNS. The CDR3 covers 14 residues, taking in both the cysteine and the phenylalanine. The retained sequence is limited to the CDR3, 42 bases, with the frame set at the first base. Trimming leaves V shorter by 6 bases and J shorter by 6 bases, with the junction holding 7 bases beyond the gene matches. The cohort consisted of 650 to 850 healthy bone marrow donors. At the time of sampling, every cohort member was nominally healthy, though immune exposures that went unrecorded were likely present. The donor was CMV seropositive and belonged to the group of about 290 seropositive cohort members. A peripheral blood sample was provided by each donor, and peripheral blood mononuclear cells were used for TCR beta sequencing. Genomic DNA extraction from the blood cell samples was performed with the Qiagen DNeasy Blood Extraction Kit.

This clonotype originated in a man aged 35 to 55 in good health and CMV-seropositive. The V and J genes are TRBV25-1 and TRBJ2-5, with 10 central nucleotides matching TRBD2. Material: PBMCs. The CDR3 corresponds to CASRDSGRLKTQYF. The DNA sequence is as follows: TGTGCCAGCAGGGATAGCGGGAGGTTGAAGACCCAGTACTTC.